The 18 T cell receptor beta chains reported below all come from one sample, sequenced in a study of shared clonotypes between healthy human individuals. Data came from immunoSEQ multiplex PCR; TCRdb stores just in-frame clones and leaves some out. The profile shows more than 2 million clones, 85% to 95% of them singletons. Specimen: naive CD4+ T cells sorted from blood. Subset in this sample: CD45RA+ positively selected. All receptors come from a man aged 18-30 years in good health.

The V gene is TRBV6-1, the J gene TRBJ2-7; 9 positions match TRBD1. V was pared by 7 bases and J by 4 bases, with 8 bases of the junction left unmatched. The CDR3 loop spans 14 amino acids. Germline CDR1 is MNHNS and CDR2 is SASEGT. CDR3 region: CASTLDRGLYEQYF. CDR3 nucleotide sequence: TGTGCCAGCACCTTGGACAGGGGTCTTTACGAGCAGTACTTC.

The V and J genes are TRBV6-1 and TRBJ1-2, with D perhaps matching TRBD1 (6 bases). This CDR3 region has 13 residues. V lost 6 bases to trimming and J lost 9 bases, with 17 bases between them. In germline, CDR1 is MNHNS, CDR2 SASEGT. The CDR3 loop is CASSERVQGSYTF. CDR3 coding DNA: TGTGCCAGCAGCGAGAGGGTACAGGGTAGCTACACCTTC.

The chain carries TRBV28 and TRBJ1-5; D is undetermined. V dropped 2 bases and J dropped 9 bases, with 8 bases sitting between them. CDR1 MDHEN and CDR2 SYDVKM come from the germline V gene. There are 12 residues in the CDR3. The CDR3 sequence: CASSLIGGPQHF. As DNA, the CDR3 is TGTGCCAGCAGTTTAATAGGTGGGCCCCAGCATTTT.

The DNA for the CDR3 is TGTGCCAGCACCCCGGATAGATCGGACGGGGAGCTGTTTTTT. It codes for CASTPDRSDGELFF. V and J are TRBV7-2 and TRBJ2-2; D unresolved. The germline V and J ends were trimmed by 7 bases and 7 bases, with 16 bases remaining between them. The CDR3 spans 14 residues. CDR1 SGHTA and CDR2 FQGNSA come from the germline V gene.

The chain is built from TRBV28 and TRBJ1-2; D is uncertain. Germline V gives CDR1 MDHEN, CDR2 SYDVKM. This CDR3 is built from 13 residues. Between the trimmed V and J ends, which lost 4 bases and 10 bases, there was a span of 16 bases. In DNA form, the CDR3 reads TGTGCCAGCAGTTCAGGCCGGGGAAGTGACTACACCTTC. Translated, it gives CASSSGRGSDYTF.

This chain joins TRBV6-6 and TRBJ1-2, with a weak D call TRBD1 (6 bases). V was clipped by 5 bases and J by 2 bases, with 12 bases between them. This CDR3 has 14 residues. Germline CDR1 and CDR2: MNHNY and SVGAGI (reference sequence). The CDR3: CASSDPGQNYGYTF. In DNA form, the CDR3 reads TGTGCCAGCAGTGACCCGGGACAAAACTATGGCTACACCTTC.

CDR3 residues: CASSVNWYTSTDTQYF. DNA for the CDR3: TGTGCCAGCAGCGTAAACTGGTATACTAGCACAGATACGCAGTATTTT. J is TRBJ2-3 and V is TRBV9; D unresolved. V dropped 1 base and J dropped 0 bases, with 12 bases sitting between them. CDR1 SGDLS and CDR2 YYNGEE come from the germline V gene. The length of the CDR3 is 16 residues.

The V call is TRBV7-9, the J call TRBJ2-2; D is tentatively TRBD1 or TRBD2 (5 bases each). Per germline, CDR1 SEHNR and CDR2 FQNEAQ (reference sequence). Trimming pared 5 bases from V and 0 bases from J, leaving 13 bases between. The length of the CDR3 is 16 residues. The CDR3 here is CASSVDLGANTGELFF. In nucleotides, the CDR3 is TGTGCCAGCAGCGTAGACTTGGGGGCGAACACCGGGGAGCTGTTTTTT. Variable domain in full (rest from reference TRBV7-9 and TRBJ2-2): DTGVSQNPRHKITKRGQNVTFRCDPISEHNRLYWYRQTLGQGPEFLTYFQNEAQLEKSRLLSDRFSAERPKGSFSTLEIQRTEQGDSAMYLCASSVDLGANTGELFFGEGSRLTVL.

This clone was counted once. Other DNA sequences of this sample code for an identical CDR3. The chain links TRBV28 to TRBJ1-1; D is uncertain. V lost 6 bases and J lost 1, with 9 bases in between. CDR1 is MDHEN, CDR2 SYDVKM, per germline. This CDR3 contains 13 residues. The CDR3 is CASSPTGNTEAFF. For the CDR3, the DNA is TGTGCCAGCAGCCCGACCGGGAACACTGAAGCTTTCTTT. The whole variable domain, remainder taken from reference TRBV28 and TRBJ1-1, is DVKVTQSSRYLVKRTGEKVFLECVQDMDHENMFWYRQDPGLGLRLIYFSYDVKMKEKGDIPEGYSVSREKKERFSLILESASTNQTSMYLCASSPTGNTEAFFGQGTRLTVV.

J is TRBJ1-1 and V is TRBV7-2; no clear D. The CDR3 sequence is 13 residues long. Per the germline V gene, CDR1 is SGHTA and CDR2 is FQGNSA. With 2 bases removed from V and 1 base from J, the gap between germline ends came to 5 bases. The CDR3 sequence is CASSLLSNTEAFF. The CDR3, as DNA: TGTGCCAGCAGCTTACTGTCGAACACTGAAGCTTTCTTT.

The chain recombines TRBV19 with TRBJ2-1; TRBD1 agrees at 9 bases. V dropped 5 bases and J dropped 8; count of bases not matched to a gene: 4. The CDR3 runs to 13 residues. Germline CDR1 and CDR2: LNHDA and SQIVND (reference sequence). In DNA, the CDR3 is TGTGCCAGTAGTCCGGACAGGGGCCATGAGCAGTTCTTC. It translates to CASSPDRGHEQFF.

Comments on this clone: This same CDR3 is encoded by further DNA sequences in the sample. This chain uses TRBV18 with TRBJ1-1; D gene unclear. The CDR3 consists of 12 residues. Deletions cut 6 bases from V and 1 base from J, with 6 bases between. Per germline, CDR1 KGHSH and CDR2 LQKENI. The chain's CDR3 is CASSSANTEAFF. For the CDR3, the DNA is TGTGCCAGCTCCTCGGCGAACACTGAAGCTTTCTTT.

The chain couples TRBV29-1 to TRBJ1-6, with 8 bases matching TRBD1. Germline assignment: CDR1 SQVTM and CDR2 ANQGSEA. With 6 bases clipped from V and 7 bases from J, the junction kept 5 bases outside the gene matches. CDR3 length: 13 amino acids. The CDR3: CSVRTGSNSPLHF. DNA for the CDR3: TGCAGCGTCAGGACAGGGTCAAATTCACCCCTCCACTTT.

The rearrangement uses TRBV30 and TRBJ2-1, with TRBD2 matching 11 bases. From germline, CDR1 is GTSNPN and CDR2 SVGIG (reference sequence). J was trimmed by 9 bases and V by 0 bases; bases with no gene match: 7. This CDR3 is built from 15 residues. The CDR3: CAWSVISGRAGEQFF. CDR3 nucleotide sequence: TGTGCCTGGAGTGTAATTAGCGGGAGGGCCGGTGAGCAGTTCTTC.

The chain carries TRBV19 and TRBJ1-5; TRBD1 is a possible D gene (5 bases). The CDR3 runs 16 residues. The V gene lost 4 bases and the J gene lost 0 bases, with 13 bases spanning the gap. The V gene's germline CDR1 is LNHDA and CDR2 SQIVND (reference sequence). The CDR3 loop is CASSTRGGTSNQPQHF. The CDR3 DNA reads as TGTGCCAGTAGTACCCGGGGGGGGACTAGCAATCAGCCCCAGCATTTT.

This sequence joins TRBV5-1 and TRBJ2-5; 10 bases line up with TRBD2. Trimming removed 0 bases from V and 2 bases from J; junction bases left unmatched: 10. The CDR3 totals 18 residues. Germline CDR1 reads SGHRS; CDR2 reads YFSETQ. DNA of the CDR3: TGCGCCAGCAGCTTGGCCATCAGCGGGGGGGCGTCACAAGAGACCCAGTACTTC. This translates into CASSLAISGGASQETQYF.

The J gene is TRBJ1-1, the V gene TRBV18; tentatively, D is TRBD1 (5 bases). Germline V gene sequence: CDR1 KGHSH, CDR2 LQKENI. V lost 6 bases to trimming and J lost 4 bases, with 12 bases between them. This CDR3 has 13 amino acids. CDR3 residues: CASSPSGRTEAFF. In DNA, the CDR3 is TGTGCCAGCTCTCCGTCAGGGCGCACTGAAGCTTTCTTT.

The rearrangement uses TRBV21-1 and TRBJ2-7; the DNA was not compared with TRBD2, the D call given in the table. TRBV21-1 has pseudogene status. This CDR3 is built from 15 residues. The CDR3 DNA reads as TGTGCCAGCAGCCTAGAGAGGACTAAGATTGGCGAGCAGTACTTC. Protein sequence: CASSLERTKIGEQYF.